This entry is about one T cell receptor beta chain. The assay was immunoSEQ multiplex PCR, and TCRdb's table has in-frame clones only and misses some. This table has 130,000 to 150,000 clones, about 91% appearing once. The data originate from a study of T cell responses to AZD1222 COVID-19 vaccine. CDR3 length: 14 residues. Trimming at V came to 9 bases and at J to 8 bases, leaving 13 bases not matched to a gene. Germline-derived CDR1 and CDR2 are LNHDA and SQIVND (reference sequence). The receptor's source is an adult in good health. The chain carries TRBV19 and TRBJ2-1; 7 bases fit TRBD2. Sample: peripheral blood, taken on day 0 of AZD1222 vaccination. CDR3 residues: CASTRTRSTDEQFF. CDR3 DNA sequence: TGTGCCAGCACTAGGACTAGGAGTACGGATGAGCAGTTCTTC. The full variable domain, its missing parts supplied by reference TRBV19 and TRBJ2-1, is DGGITQSPKYLFRKEGQNVTLSCEQNLNHDAMYWYRQDPGQGLRLIYYSQIVNDFQKGDIAEGYSVSREKKESFPLTVTSAQKNPTAFYLCASTRTRSTDEQFFGPGTRLTVL.